This T cell receptor beta chain was identified in a study of blood T cell repertoires in COVID-19. Germline assignment: CDR1 MGHRA and CDR2 YSYEKL. The CDR3 covers 15 residues. V was cut by 2 bases and J by 4 bases, with 13 bases left in between. In the original analysis: Reference gene primer amplification gave nucleated cell count estimates. Assay: immunoSEQ multiplex PCR; the TCRdb copy retains only in-frame clones and omits some. The V and J calls and the clone size are those of that table, but D and trimming were determined from the DNA. The table lists tens of thousands of clones, approximately 84% of them singletons, with roughly 5% in the top ten.

The rearrangement joins TRBV4-1 to TRBJ2-3, with D possibly matching TRBD1 (7 bases). Sequenced: peripheral blood. The receptor's source is a man aged 80 or over in a cohort sampled during active COVID-19. Written as DNA, the CDR3 is TGCGCCAGCAGCCAATGGGGCAGGGGGGCAGATACGCAGTATTTT. Residues: CASSQWGRGADTQYF.